This TCR beta chain originates from a study of T cell responses to AZD1222 COVID-19 vaccine. Clones were sequenced by immunoSEQ multiplex PCR, and TCRdb holds only the in-frame ones, with some missing. The sample lists some 100,000 clones; around nine tenths were seen once. This clonotype originated in an adult in good health. This specimen was peripheral blood, taken on day 0 of AZD1222 vaccination.

In nucleotides, the CDR3 is TGTGCCAGCAGTTTATCCCTTGTGGCAGGGTTACGAAAACTGTTTTTT. Amino acid sequence: CASSLSLVAGLRKLFF. J is TRBJ1-4 and V is TRBV28; possible D gene TRBD1, 5 bases. The CDR3 consists of 16 residues. With 1 base removed from V and 10 bases from J, the gap between germline ends came to 19 bases. Germline values: CDR1 MDHEN, CDR2 SYDVKM.